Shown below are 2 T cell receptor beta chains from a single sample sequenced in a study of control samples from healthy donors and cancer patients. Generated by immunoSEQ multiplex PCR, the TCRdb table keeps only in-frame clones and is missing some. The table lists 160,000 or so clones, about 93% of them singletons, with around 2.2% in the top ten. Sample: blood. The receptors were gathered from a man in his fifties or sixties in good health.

The CDR3 sequence: CASSLELETVQETQYF. The CDR3 DNA reads TGTGCCAGCAGCTTAGAGCTTGAGACAGTCCAAGAGACCCAGTACTTC. This sequence joins TRBV11-3 and TRBJ2-5; D may be TRBD1 (5 bases). V lost 0 bases and J 1 base, leaving 12 bases between the germline ends. Germline CDR1 is SGHNT and CDR2 is YENEEA. The CDR3 loop spans 16 amino acids.

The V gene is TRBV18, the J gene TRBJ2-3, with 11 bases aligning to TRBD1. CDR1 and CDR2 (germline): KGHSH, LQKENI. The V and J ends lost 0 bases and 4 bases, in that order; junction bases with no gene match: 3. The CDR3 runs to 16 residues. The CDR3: CASSPPGQGGADTQYF. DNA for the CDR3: TGTGCCAGCTCACCACCGGGACAGGGGGGTGCAGATACGCAGTATTTT.